This paragraph reports one T cell receptor beta chain. The antigen is not known. For every TCR library, about 3,400 ng of total RNA was used. UMIs incorporating a 6-nucleotide sample barcode were appended by means of template switching. No DNA is given; TCRdb re-called the 5' RACE reads and lists each CDR3 protein once. Across 88,000 or so distinct CDR3 sequences, the top ten clones capture less than 8% of the sample. This specimen belongs to a study of monozygotic twins with inflammatory bowel disease. The length of the CDR3 is 11 residues. Germline CDR1 SQVTM, CDR2 ANQGSEA. Someone took an approximately 2.5 ml blood sample from each of the donors. Study results and caveats: The existence of one strong signal or clonotype linked to IBD lacked support.

The J gene is TRBJ1-2, the V gene TRBV29-1. This receptor was identified in a human donor with ulcerative colitis or Crohn's disease, or a healthy co-twin of an affected twin (not recorded which). Sequenced sample: blood. The CDR3 region is CSVFRTDGYTF.